The source of this T cell receptor (beta chain) is a study of beta chain features in type 1 diabetes. Points from the study as a whole: There was no resolution here of whether HLA type influences TCRB rearrangement. Moderate yet significant TCRB CDR3 shortening was seen in Type 1 diabetes patients in all four CD4+ subsets. Type 1 diabetes patients had fewer VDJ junction insertions and more deletions.

This clone was seen only a few times. Its antigen is undetermined. Germline V gene lookup returns CDR1 SEHNR and CDR2 FQNEAQ (reference sequence). CDR3 length: 13 amino acids. Between the trimmed V and J ends, which lost 4 bases and 2 bases, there was a span of 8 bases. The authors reverse transcribed all of the isolated RNA, so sequencing captured expressed TCRB transcripts. Clones were sequenced by immunoSEQ multiplex PCR, and TCRdb holds only the in-frame ones, with some missing. Of more than 150,000 clones in the sample, 8.5% to 10% are singletons; the top ten hold around 0.7%. The sequence was obtained from a woman in her twenties or thirties with type 1 diabetes. Sequences were obtained from central memory CD4+ T cells from blood. The V call is TRBV7-9, the J call TRBJ1-1, with D possibly matching TRBD1 (5 bases). This chain's CDR3 is CASSWGGNTEAFF. The CDR3 coding sequence is TGTGCCAGCAGCTGGGGGGGAAACACTGAAGCTTTCTTT.